Shown below are 19 T cell receptor beta chains from a single sample sequenced in a study of shared clonotypes between healthy human individuals. Assay: immunoSEQ multiplex PCR; the TCRdb copy retains only in-frame clones and omits some. The table records some 1,400,000 clones, 96% of them present only once. The sequencing input was naive CD4+ T cells sorted from blood. This sample's subset: CD45RA+ positively selected. Every receptor here comes from a man aged 25-45 years in good health.

This chain joins TRBV28 and TRBJ1-4; D not certain. In germline, CDR1 is MDHEN, CDR2 SYDVKM. Trimming cost V 2 bases and J 4 bases, with 11 bases left between them. The CDR3 contains 15 residues. The CDR3 region has the DNA TGTGCCAGCAGTTTAGTGCTGGGAATTAATGAAAAACTGTTTTTT. This codes for CASSLVLGINEKLFF.

This clone appeared once. The chain links TRBV28 to TRBJ2-7; D is ambiguous. V gave up 7 bases and J gave up 4 bases, with 11 bases separating them. This CDR3 region has 12 residues. Germline CDR1 reads MDHEN; CDR2 reads SYDVKM. The CDR3 nucleotides are TGTGCCAGCATTGGGGTTACTTACGAGCAGTACTTC. Residues: CASIGVTYEQYF.

This rearrangement joins TRBV28 to TRBJ1-1; a weak D match, TRBD1 (6 bases). The V end was cut by 8 bases, the J end by 1 base, with 20 bases between. The length of the CDR3 is 16 residues. The germline V gene has CDR1 MDHEN and CDR2 SYDVKM. The CDR3 protein is CASLVSRWGQNTEAFF. In DNA, the CDR3 is TGTGCCAGCCTAGTTTCAAGGTGGGGGCAGAACACTGAAGCTTTCTTT.

The chain couples TRBV25-1 to TRBJ2-7; D is perhaps TRBD2 (5 bases). V lost 4 bases to trimming and J lost 2 bases, with 9 bases between them. CDR1 is MGHDK and CDR2 is SYGVNS in the germline V gene. This CDR3 is built from 13 residues. Here the CDR3 reads CASSVGIPYEQYF. CDR3 nucleotide sequence: TGTGCCAGCAGTGTCGGGATCCCCTACGAGCAGTACTTC.

The gene calls are TRBV5-1 and TRBJ2-1; 8 bases agree with TRBD2. Losses at the gene ends were 0 bases for V and 6 bases for J; bases not matched to a gene: 8. The germline V gene has CDR1 SGHRS and CDR2 YFSETQ. The CDR3 has 16 amino acids. This chain's CDR3 is CASSLARLAGPNEQFF. CDR3 in DNA: TGCGCCAGCAGCTTGGCCCGTCTAGCGGGCCCCAATGAGCAGTTCTTC.

The chain joins TRBV7-2 to TRBJ1-1, with 7 positions matching TRBD1. Unmatched junction bases numbered 14, after V lost 5 bases and J lost 5 bases. Germline V gives CDR1 SGHTA, CDR2 FQGNSA. There are 16 residues in the CDR3. CDR3 region: CASSQVRAGGWTEAFF. The CDR3 coding sequence is TGTGCCAGCAGCCAAGTAAGGGCAGGGGGATGGACTGAAGCTTTCTTT.

The rearrangement joins TRBV28 to TRBJ2-7, with 8 bases identical to TRBD2. V lost 4 bases, J lost 3 bases, and 5 bases stayed unmatched. Per the germline V gene, CDR1 is MDHEN and CDR2 is SYDVKM. CDR3 size: 14 residues. In DNA form, the CDR3 reads TGTGCCAGCAGTTCGCTGACTAGCGACTACGAGCAGTACTTC. This gives the protein CASSSLTSDYEQYF.

The rearrangement links TRBV5-4 to TRBJ2-1, with 14 bases identical to TRBD2. The germline gives CDR1 SGHNT, CDR2 YYREEE (reference sequence). The CDR3 is 19 residues long. V shed 2 bases, J shed 4 bases, and the junction held 11 bases outside the gene matches. The CDR3 region is CASSFPSVGLAGEYNEQFF. The CDR3 DNA sequence: TGTGCCAGCAGCTTCCCGAGCGTGGGACTAGCGGGAGAATACAATGAGCAGTTCTTC. The full variable domain, in which reference TRBV5-4 and TRBJ2-1 provide the parts outside the CDR3, is ETGVTQSPTHLIKTRGQQVTLRCSSQSGHNTVSWYQQALGQGPQFIFQYYREEENGRGNFPPRFSGLQFPNYSSELNVNALELDDSALYLCASSFPSVGLAGEYNEQFFGPGTRLTVL.

This rearrangement joins TRBV19 to TRBJ2-1, with TRBD2 identical over 12 bases. The CDR3 covers 16 residues. From germline, CDR1 is LNHDA and CDR2 SQIVND (reference sequence). J lost 7 bases, V lost 3 bases, and 7 bases had no gene match. CDR3 region: CASSIRRTSGTNEQFF. The DNA for the CDR3 is TGTGCCAGTAGTATTCGCCGGACTAGCGGGACGAATGAGCAGTTCTTC.

CDR3: CSVDLGLVAGQYF. The CDR3 bases are TGCAGCGTTGACCTGGGTTTAGTAGCGGGGCAGTACTTC. The chain recombines TRBV29-1 with TRBJ2-7; 7 bases are shared with TRBD2. There are 13 residues in the CDR3. Looked up from germline, CDR1 is SQVTM and CDR2 is ANQGSEA. V dropped 3 bases and J dropped 9; count of bases not matched to a gene: 11.

The chain couples TRBV7-9 to TRBJ2-7, with TRBD2 matching 10 bases. Germline values: CDR1 SEHNR, CDR2 FQNEAQ (reference sequence). The CDR3 is 15 residues long. V lost 5 bases to trimming and J lost 5 bases; unmatched junction nucleotides: 9. This CDR3 is CASSDRLAGVHEQYF. The CDR3 DNA sequence: TGTGCCAGCAGCGACCGACTAGCGGGTGTCCACGAGCAGTACTTC.

J is TRBJ2-1 and V is TRBV5-1, with a weak D call TRBD1 (5 bases). V was shortened by 0 bases and J by 0 bases, with 7 bases between the two germline ends. Looked up from germline, CDR1 is SGHRS and CDR2 is YFSETQ. This CDR3 has 15 residues. The CDR3 loop is CASSLETASYNEQFF. CDR3 coding DNA: TGCGCCAGCAGCTTGGAGACAGCCTCCTACAATGAGCAGTTCTTC.

This chain joins TRBV27 and TRBJ2-1, with D uncertain. Trimming stripped 4 bases from V and 2 bases from J, with 6 bases between. Germline loops: CDR1 MNHEY, CDR2 SMNVEV (reference sequence). There are 13 residues in the CDR3. In DNA form, the CDR3 reads TGTGCCAGCAGTTCTTGGACCTACAATGAGCAGTTCTTC. Residues: CASSSWTYNEQFF.

The rearrangement joins TRBV11-2 to TRBJ1-5; D unclear. Germline lookup yields CDR1 SGHAT and CDR2 FQNNGV. V gave up 5 bases and J gave up 4 bases, with 12 bases separating them. The length of the CDR3 is 14 residues. This CDR3 is CASSPGLPNQPQHF. The DNA for the CDR3 is TGTGCCAGCAGCCCCGGACTTCCGAATCAGCCCCAGCATTTT.

This clone was detected only once. This chain links TRBV5-5 with TRBJ2-3; a weak D match, TRBD1 (6 bases). CDR1 is SGHKS and CDR2 is YYEKEE in the germline V gene (reference sequence). The CDR3 has 16 amino acids. V was trimmed by 4 bases and J by 6 bases, leaving 21 bases between them. The CDR3 sequence: CASSITGSSPADTQYF. Here the CDR3 DNA reads TGTGCCAGCAGCATTACAGGGTCTTCCCCGGCGGATACGCAGTATTTT. The full variable domain, in which reference TRBV5-5 and TRBJ2-3 provide the parts outside the CDR3, is DAGVTQSPTHLIKTRGQQVTLRCSPISGHKSVSWYQQVLGQGPQFIFQYYEKEERGRGNFPDRFSARQFPNYSSELNVNALLLGDSALYLCASSITGSSPADTQYFGPGTRLTVL.

The chain joins TRBV9 to TRBJ2-5; perhaps TRBD2 as D (5 bases). V lost 2 bases and J lost 1, with 15 bases in between. This CDR3 is 16 amino acids long. Germline values: CDR1 SGDLS, CDR2 YYNGEE. The CDR3 DNA reads as TGTGCCAGCAGCGTTCTGAGCGGAGGACTCCAAGAGACCCAGTACTTC. Amino acids: CASSVLSGGLQETQYF.

The chain recombines TRBV28 with TRBJ1-1; 7 bases align to TRBD1. The CDR3 sequence is 13 residues long. Germline values: CDR1 MDHEN, CDR2 SYDVKM. The V and J ends lost 6 bases and 8 bases, in that order; junction bases with no gene match: 9. The chain's CDR3 is CASRPDRVGEAFF. The CDR3 DNA sequence: TGTGCCAGCAGACCTGACAGGGTTGGGGAAGCTTTCTTT.

V is TRBV5-1 and J is TRBJ2-2; D ambiguous. Trimming pared 0 bases from V and 5 bases from J, leaving 11 bases between. Germline CDR1 SGHRS, CDR2 YFSETQ. There are 15 residues in the CDR3. The CDR3 region has the DNA TGCGCCAGCAGCTTGGTGCCACAGAAAACCGGGGAGCTGTTTTTT. It encodes CASSLVPQKTGELFF.

V is TRBV10-3 and J is TRBJ1-1; tentative D call: TRBD1 (6 bases). The CDR3 length is 14 residues. Trimming stripped 1 base from V and 1 base from J, with 7 bases between. CDR1 is ENHRY, CDR2 SYGVKD, per germline. CDR3 sequence reads: CAISELDRNTEAFF. The DNA of the CDR3 is TGTGCCATCAGTGAGTTGGACAGGAACACTGAAGCTTTCTTT.